This passage covers 29 T cell receptor beta chains from one sample sequenced in a study of cytomegalovirus exposure and HLA in healthy donors. The PCR ran on 60 Vbeta and 13 Jbeta primers. TCRdb's copy holds only in-frame clones and misses some; the assay was immunoSEQ multiplex PCR. The repertoire consists of under 250,000 clones, with 65% to 85% occurring once and the leading ten covering just under 3%. Sequenced: PBMCs. These receptors were obtained from a woman aged 25 to 39 in good health and CMV-seronegative.

The V call is TRBV27, the J call TRBJ2-2; D is unresolved. Trimming took off 0 bases at V and 5 bases at J, with 4 bases between the two ends. The length of the CDR3 is 13 residues. Germline CDR1 MNHEY, CDR2 SMNVEV (reference sequence). CDR3: CASSLSITGELFF. As DNA, the CDR3 is TGTGCCAGCAGTTTATCAATAACCGGGGAGCTGTTTTTT.

CDR3 loop: CASSLVGLRRSYEQYF. The DNA for the CDR3 is TGTGCCAGCAGCTTGGTGGGACTACGGCGCTCCTACGAGCAGTACTTC. The chain links TRBV5-6 to TRBJ2-7; 7 positions match TRBD2. This CDR3 is 16 amino acids long. V gave up 0 bases and J gave up 0 bases; unmatched junction bases: 6. In germline, CDR1 is SGHDT, CDR2 YYEEEE. The variable domain in full, completed from reference TRBV5-6 and TRBJ2-7, reads DAGVTQSPTHLIKTRGQQVTLRCSPKSGHDTVSWYQQALGQGPQFIFQYYEEEERQRGNFPDRFSGHQFPNYSSELNVNALLLGDSALYLCASSLVGLRRSYEQYFGPGTRLTVT.

This clone was picked up one time. The chain is built from TRBV10-3 and TRBJ1-3, with 7 bases that match TRBD1. The length of the CDR3 is 16 residues. The trim removed 5 bases at V and 1 base at J, leaving 8 bases unmatched. Looked up from germline, CDR1 is ENHRY and CDR2 is SYGVKD. The CDR3 region is CAISKGQDLSGNTIYF. Written as DNA, the CDR3 is TGTGCCATCAGTAAAGGACAGGATCTTTCTGGAAACACCATATATTTT.

The V call is TRBV7-9, the J call TRBJ2-5; 8 bases are a match to TRBD2. CDR3 length: 15 residues. The junction had 9 bases not matched to a gene; V was cut back by 4 bases and J by 5 bases. Per the germline V gene, CDR1 is SEHNR and CDR2 is FQNEAQ (reference sequence). CDR3 coding DNA: TGTGCCAGCAGCTCCCCCCCGGGACTAGTGGAGACCCAGTACTTC. It yields the protein CASSSPPGLVETQYF. The whole variable domain, remainder taken from reference TRBV7-9 and TRBJ2-5, is DTGVSQNPRHKITKRGQNVTFRCDPISEHNRLYWYRQTLGQGPEFLTYFQNEAQLEKSRLLSDRFSAERPKGSFSTLEIQRTEQGDSAMYLCASSSPPGLVETQYFGPGTRLLVL.

The V call is TRBV2, the J call TRBJ1-5, with D possibly TRBD1 on 5 matching bases. The germline V and J ends were trimmed by 8 bases and 5 bases, with 13 bases remaining between them. Germline V CDR1 and CDR2: SNHLY, FYNNEI. The CDR3 runs 13 residues. The CDR3 reads CASRGRGYQPQHF. CDR3 DNA sequence: TGTGCCAGCCGAGGTAGGGGTTATCAGCCCCAGCATTTT.

V is TRBV5-1 and J is TRBJ1-2; perhaps TRBD1 as D (6 bases). Between the trimmed V and J ends, which lost 4 bases and 10 bases, there was a span of 20 bases. The CDR3 sequence is 14 residues long. CDR1 SGHRS and CDR2 YFSETQ come from the germline V gene. The CDR3 region has the DNA TGCGCCAGCAGCCGCGATACAGGGCTGGCGGTCTACACCTTC. Residues: CASSRDTGLAVYTF. The full variable domain, with the rest looked up from reference TRBV5-1 and TRBJ1-2, is KAGVTQTPRYLIKTRGQQVTLSCSPISGHRSVSWYQQTPGQGLQFLFEYFSETQRNKGNFPGRFSGRQFSNSRSEMNVSTLELGDSALYLCASSRDTGLAVYTFGSGTRLTVV.

This sequence joins TRBV15 and TRBJ1-1, with a weak D call TRBD1 (5 bases). In germline, CDR1 is LNHNV, CDR2 YYDKDF (reference sequence). Deletions cut 1 base from V and 4 bases from J, with 10 bases between. The CDR3 covers 14 residues. CDR3 sequence (DNA): TGTGCCACCAGCAGAGGTGGGGGGTCCACTGAAGCTTTCTTT. Protein sequence: CATSRGGGSTEAFF. Drawing the rest from reference TRBV15 and TRBJ1-1, the complete variable domain is DAMVIQNPRYQVTQFGKPVTLSCSQTLNHNVMYWYQQKSSQAPKLLFHYYDKDFNNEADTPDNFQSRRPNTSFCFLDIRSPGLGDTAMYLCATSRGGGSTEAFFGQGTRLTVV.

The table lists this clone with a count of one. V gene TRBV5-1 combines with J gene TRBJ1-1, with D possibly matching TRBD1 (5 bases). V was pared by 1 base and J by 5 bases, with 12 bases between. CDR1 and CDR2 from the germline V gene are SGHRS and YFSETQ. CDR3 length: 14 residues. CDR3 nucleotides: TGCGCCAGCAGCTTGCCCCAGGGTGAGACTGAAGCTTTCTTT. Translation gives CASSLPQGETEAFF.

The chain combines TRBV5-1 with TRBJ2-3; 9 bases are a match to TRBD2. With V trimmed by 3 bases and J by 0 bases, 8 bases remained unmatched. The CDR3 is made up of 17 amino acids. Germline V gives CDR1 SGHRS, CDR2 YFSETQ. In nucleotides, the CDR3 is TGCGCCAGCAGCTCCGGGACTAGCATATCTAGCACAGATACGCAGTATTTT. Protein sequence: CASSSGTSISSTDTQYF.

This chain links TRBV5-4 with TRBJ2-7; D possibly corresponds to TRBD1 (6 bases). The V gene lost 0 bases and the J gene lost 2 bases, with 9 bases spanning the gap. Per the germline V gene, CDR1 is SGHNT and CDR2 is YYREEE (reference sequence). CDR3 length: 14 amino acids. The CDR3: CASSLAGVTYEQYF. As DNA, the CDR3 is TGTGCCAGCAGCTTGGCAGGGGTTACCTACGAGCAGTACTTC.

In its sample, this clone was seen once. The chain combines TRBV7-3 with TRBJ2-1, with D maybe TRBD1 (5 bases). This CDR3 contains 15 residues. Germline CDR1 and CDR2: SGHTA and FQGTGA. Trimming removed 4 bases at V and 5 bases at J, with 15 bases between. DNA of the CDR3: TGTGCCAGCAGCTCCGGACACTCGGCCCACAATGAGCAGTTCTTC. Translation: CASSSGHSAHNEQFF.

V usage is TRBV7-9 and J usage is TRBJ2-1; D is uncertain. Germline V gene sequence: CDR1 SEHNR, CDR2 FQNEAQ (reference sequence). This CDR3 region has 12 residues. The V end lost 1 base, the J end lost 9 bases, and 7 bases lay between the germline ends. The CDR3 loop is CASSLGGSEQFF. CDR3 DNA sequence: TGTGCCAGCAGCTTAGGAGGCAGTGAGCAGTTCTTC.

CDR3 nucleotide sequence: TGTGCCAGCAGGGAACTAGCGGGGGGTGGTGAAAAACTGTTTTTT. This encodes CASRELAGGGEKLFF. The chain joins TRBV2 to TRBJ1-4; weak D call: TRBD1 (5 bases). Germline values: CDR1 SNHLY, CDR2 FYNNEI. The V gene lost 6 bases and the J gene lost 7 bases, with 18 bases spanning the gap. The CDR3 totals 15 residues.

In DNA, the CDR3 is TGCGCCAGCAGCCCCGGGGATCCCGGCGAGCAGTACTTC. Protein sequence: CASSPGDPGEQYF. The genes are TRBV5-1 and TRBJ2-7, with a tentative D call TRBD2 (5 bases). This CDR3 region has 13 residues. The V end was cut by 4 bases, the J end by 6 bases, with 14 bases between. Germline CDR1 is SGHRS and CDR2 is YFSETQ.

This clone was picked up a small number of times. The gene calls are TRBV27 and TRBJ1-6; D might be TRBD1 (5 bases). CDR3 length: 15 residues. The germline V gene encodes CDR1 MNHEY and CDR2 SMNVEV (reference sequence). Trimming removed 3 bases at V and 6 bases at J, with 12 bases between. CDR3 amino acids: CASSFRRDSNSPLHF. The DNA for the CDR3 is TGTGCCAGCAGTTTCCGACGGGACTCTAATTCACCCCTCCACTTT.

The V call is TRBV30, the J call TRBJ2-2; tentative D call: TRBD1 (5 bases). Germline CDR1 reads GTSNPN; CDR2 reads SVGIG (reference sequence). Trimming took off 2 bases at V and 8 bases at J, with 18 bases between the two ends. The CDR3 contains 15 residues. The DNA for the CDR3 is TGTGCCTGGAGTCTAGGCCCGACAGAGTTTGGGGAGCTGTTTTTT. Protein: CAWSLGPTEFGELFF. Together with reference TRBV30 and TRBJ2-2, the CDR3 gives the full variable domain: SQTIHQWPATLVQPVGSPLSLECTVEGTSNPNLYWYRQAAGRGLQLLFYSVGIGQISSEVPQNLSASRPQDRQFILSSKKLLLSDSGFYLCAWSLGPTEFGELFFGEGSRLTVL.

This clone was detected a few times. The chain couples TRBV5-6 to TRBJ1-2; weak D call: TRBD1 (5 bases). V was cut by 6 bases and J by 4 bases, with 13 bases left in between. This CDR3 is 13 amino acids long. CDR1 and CDR2 (germline): SGHDT, YYEEEE. CDR3 in DNA: TGTGCCAGCACCATGGGGGGTAGCTATGGCTACACCTTC. This sequence encodes CASTMGGSYGYTF.

This clone was seen a handful of times. This sequence joins TRBV6-1 and TRBJ1-1; the D gene is possibly TRBD1 (6 bases). Germline CDR1 MNHNS, CDR2 SASEGT. The CDR3 runs to 13 residues. With 6 bases removed from V and 7 bases from J, the gap between germline ends came to 15 bases. This chain's CDR3 is CASSHTGQFEAFF. The CDR3 coding sequence is TGTGCCAGCAGCCACACCGGACAGTTTGAAGCTTTCTTT.

The chain has TRBV6-6 and TRBJ2-2; 7 bases fit TRBD2. Germline CDR1 is MNHNY and CDR2 is SVGAGI (reference sequence). The CDR3 consists of 15 residues. V was pared by 6 bases and J by 5 bases, with 9 bases of the junction left unmatched. The CDR3 protein is CASRRTSVQTGELFF. As DNA, the CDR3 is TGTGCCAGCAGACGTACTAGCGTACAAACCGGGGAGCTGTTTTTT.

The rearrangement uses TRBV29-1 and TRBJ2-3, with 9 bases aligning to TRBD1. CDR1 is SQVTM and CDR2 is ANQGSEA in the germline V gene. This CDR3 region has 14 residues. Trimming at V came to 6 bases and at J to 4 bases, leaving 8 bases not matched to a gene. This chain's CDR3 is CSVDTGGRADTQYF. DNA of the CDR3: TGCAGCGTGGATACAGGGGGCCGAGCAGATACGCAGTATTTT.

The V and J genes are TRBV4-1 and TRBJ2-5; weak D call: TRBD1 (5 bases). The J call is in doubt because the DNA end fits TRBJ2-7 better. This CDR3 comprises 14 residues. The germline V gene encodes CDR1 MGHRA and CDR2 YSYEKL. In DNA, the CDR3 is TGCGCCAGCAGCCAAATCGGACAATCCTACGAGCAGTACTTC. Translation gives CASSQIGQSYEQYF.

This clone was seen more than once but under ten times. The chain couples TRBV5-8 to TRBJ2-2; a possible D gene is TRBD2 (6 bases). The germline V and J ends were trimmed by 7 bases and 4 bases, with 14 bases remaining between them. This CDR3 spans 14 amino acids. CDR1 and CDR2 from the germline V gene are SGHTS and YDEGEE. The CDR3 loop is CASLSGSLTGELFF. The CDR3 bases are TGTGCCAGCTTGAGCGGGTCCCTCACCGGGGAGCTGTTTTTT.

In nucleotides, the CDR3 is TGTGCCAGCAGTGAACTCGCAGGGACAAATCAGCCCCAGCATTTT. Encoded protein: CASSELAGTNQPQHF. This chain links TRBV6-1 with TRBJ1-5, with D perhaps matching TRBD1 (6 bases). Germline CDR1 MNHNS, CDR2 SASEGT. V was clipped by 2 bases and J by 4 bases, with 12 bases between them. The CDR3 consists of 15 residues.

In this sample, this clone turned up a few times. In DNA, the CDR3 is TGTGCCAGCAGTTCGGGGCAGGGGAAAGGCTATGGCTACACCTTC. It is translated as CASSSGQGKGYGYTF. V is TRBV6-5 and J is TRBJ1-2; maybe TRBD1 (6 bases). The CDR3 runs to 15 residues. Between the trimmed V and J ends, which lost 4 bases and 4 bases, there was a span of 16 bases. Per the germline V gene, CDR1 is MNHEY and CDR2 is SVGAGI.

The gene calls are TRBV10-3 and TRBJ1-3; possibly TRBD1 for D (6 bases). V lost 10 bases and J 1 base, leaving 20 bases between the germline ends. Germline CDR1 reads ENHRY; CDR2 reads SYGVKD. The CDR3 sequence is 16 residues long. Here the CDR3 reads CATKPATGLSGNTIYF. CDR3 nucleotide sequence: TGTGCCACCAAGCCCGCCACAGGGCTTTCTGGAAACACCATATATTTT.

The V call is TRBV19, the J call TRBJ1-3; unclear D gene. Per the germline V gene, CDR1 is LNHDA and CDR2 is SQIVND (reference sequence). The CDR3 is 15 residues long. The V end was cut by 2 bases, the J end by 0 bases, with 8 bases between. CDR3 loop: CASSIPVPSGNTIYF. In DNA form, the CDR3 reads TGTGCCAGTAGTATACCGGTACCCTCTGGAAACACCATATATTTT.

This chain joins TRBV11-2 and TRBJ1-2; 7 nucleotides line up with TRBD1. CDR3 length equals 14 residues. The germline CDR1 and CDR2 sequences are SGHAT and FQNNGV. With V trimmed by 0 bases and J by 7 bases, 5 bases remained unmatched. The CDR3 sequence: CASSLDFSGGGYTF. The CDR3 DNA sequence: TGTGCCAGCAGCTTAGATTTTTCAGGGGGTGGCTACACCTTC.

The V call is TRBV7-3, the J call TRBJ2-7, with a possible D match to TRBD1 (5 bases). V lost 5 bases and J 0 bases, leaving 20 bases between the germline ends. The CDR3 runs to 17 residues. Germline assignment: CDR1 SGHTA and CDR2 FQGTGA. The CDR3 is CASSQVRRDRDSYEQYF. Here the CDR3 DNA reads TGTGCCAGCAGCCAGGTGCGACGAGACAGAGACTCCTACGAGCAGTACTTC.

This chain joins TRBV7-2 and TRBJ1-5, with 11 bases that match TRBD1. V lost 6 bases, J lost 10 bases, and 11 bases stayed unmatched. The CDR3 is made up of 15 amino acids. Germline V gene data show CDR1 as SGHTA and CDR2 as FQGNSA. The CDR3 spells CASSLRAGQGVPQHF. DNA for the CDR3: TGTGCCAGCAGTTTAAGGGCGGGACAGGGGGTCCCCCAGCATTTT.